Following are 5 T cell receptor beta chains from one sample sequenced in a study of cytomegalovirus exposure and HLA in healthy donors. 60 Vbeta and 13 Jbeta primers were used in PCR. The repertoire was sequenced with immunoSEQ multiplex PCR; TCRdb's copy has only in-frame clones and lacks some. The repertoire holds some 110,000 clones, with about 59% as singletons. The specimen sequenced was PBMCs. These receptors originate from a woman between 35 and 50 years old in good health and CMV-seropositive.

This clone came up a few times. The CDR3 bases are TGTGCCAGTAGCCCCCTCCCGGGGGAGAGCAATCAGCCCCAGCATTTT. As protein: CASSPLPGESNQPQHF. V and J are TRBV19 and TRBJ1-5; possibly TRBD1 for D (5 bases). The germline gives CDR1 LNHDA, CDR2 SQIVND (reference sequence). Trimming pared 6 bases from V and 1 base from J, leaving 16 bases between. The CDR3 spans 16 residues.

The chain uses TRBV25-1 and TRBJ2-1, with 10 bases fitting TRBD2. Trimming at V came to 4 bases and at J to 8 bases, leaving 11 bases not matched to a gene. CDR3 length equals 16 residues. The germline V gene has CDR1 MGHDK and CDR2 SYGVNS. The DNA of the CDR3 is TGTGCCAGCAGTGCATTCAGCGGGAGGGCCAGGGATGAGCAGTTCTTC. As protein: CASSAFSGRARDEQFF.

The rearrangement joins TRBV23-1 to TRBJ2-3, with no clear D. TRBV23-1 is designated an ORF whose function remains uncertain. The CDR3 extends over 14 amino acids. The V end lost 4 bases, the J end lost 2 bases, and 10 bases lay between the germline ends. CDR3: CASSPPPNTDTQYF. CDR3 nucleotides: TGCGCCAGCAGTCCCCCCCCCAACACAGATACGCAGTATTTT.

The J gene is TRBJ2-7, the V gene TRBV28, with a weak D call TRBD2 (5 bases). The CDR3 spans 13 residues. Germline V gene sequence: CDR1 MDHEN, CDR2 SYDVKM. V was pared by 6 bases and J by 3 bases, with 12 bases between. CDR3 nucleotides: TGTGCCAGCAGACCGCCGGAGGACTACGAGCAGTACTTC. This codes for CASRPPEDYEQYF.

V is TRBV27 and J is TRBJ2-7; 9 bases map to TRBD2. This CDR3 is 14 amino acids long. Germline values: CDR1 MNHEY, CDR2 SMNVEV (reference sequence). V dropped 1 base and J dropped 2; count of bases not matched to a gene: 0. CDR3 protein: CASSLLAGAYEQYF. The CDR3 nucleotides are TGTGCCAGCAGTTTATTAGCGGGAGCCTACGAGCAGTACTTC.